This T cell receptor (beta chain) originates from a study of neurological immune-mediated disorders. 5'RACE employing 10-nucleotide random UMIs yielded the cDNA. Over 160 million TCR-beta sequences, together covering 15-18 subjects, were produced by every individual sequencing run that was carried out. MiXCR was run by TCRdb on the 5' RACE reads, yielding one entry per CDR3 protein. This sample has tens of thousands of distinct CDR3 sequences, with roughly 9.9% found just once. Germline CDR1 is KGHSH and CDR2 is LQKENI. V dropped 3 bases and J dropped 1 base, with 9 bases sitting between them. This CDR3 contains 14 residues.

The receptor was derived from a man aged 50-59 years in good health. The chain carries TRBV18 and TRBJ1-1, with no clear D. Specimen: PBMCs. CDR3 coding DNA: TGTGCCAGCTCACCCCCATATTCGAACACTGAAGCTTTCTTT. This codes for CASSPPYSNTEAFF.